The clone carrying this T cell receptor beta chain was counted at least ten times. The TCR beta CDR3 regions underwent amplification using RNA transcripts as the source. HTBI primers were employed in a first-round RT-PCR of the TCR CDR3. TCRdb itself ran the multiplex PCR reads through MiXCR, one entry per CDR3 protein. The sample includes hundreds of thousands of distinct CDR3 sequences, 15% to 20% of them seen just once. The CDR3 is 14 residues long. The V and J ends lost 1 base and 7 bases respectively, with 13 bases between them. Germline V gives CDR1 MDHEN, CDR2 SYDVKM. The sample comes from a study of T cells in Graves' hyperthyroidism and ophthalmopathy.

The origin of this receptor is a woman aged 25 to 39 with Graves' hyperthyroidism. The sample comprised blood. The genes are TRBV28 and TRBJ2-5; perhaps TRBD1 as D (6 bases). Written as DNA, the CDR3 is TGTGCCAGCAGTTTATCAGGGGTACTAGGGACCCAGTACTTC. This gives the protein CASSLSGVLGTQYF.